The present T cell receptor (beta chain) was sequenced within a study of blood T cell repertoires in COVID-19. On the study more broadly: Samples taken during acute and convalescent COVID-19 were collected in the United States, Italy and Spain.

In its sample, this clone was seen once. Methods used by the authors: Amplification of reference gene primers provided the estimated nucleated cell counts. Assay used: immunoSEQ multiplex PCR; TCRdb lists only in-frame clones, some missing. The DNA was the basis for D and trimming; V, J and clone size are from that table. The sample shows approximately 260,000 clones, 80% to 85% of them seen only once. Cohort 3 recovered donors had two negative PCRs, clearance, or symptom resolution. The sequenced sample consisted of PBMCs or T cells enriched from blood (not recorded which). The source is a man in his fifties who had recovered from COVID-19.

The CDR3 protein is CASSRAGTSENIQYF. In DNA form, the CDR3 reads TGTGCCAGCAGTAGAGCCGGGACATCGGAGAACATTCAGTACTTC. This chain joins TRBV7-2 and TRBJ2-4; D possibly corresponds to TRBD1 (6 bases). Per germline, CDR1 SGHTA and CDR2 FQGNSA. V lost 6 bases, J lost 7 bases, and 19 bases lay in between. The CDR3 runs to 15 residues.